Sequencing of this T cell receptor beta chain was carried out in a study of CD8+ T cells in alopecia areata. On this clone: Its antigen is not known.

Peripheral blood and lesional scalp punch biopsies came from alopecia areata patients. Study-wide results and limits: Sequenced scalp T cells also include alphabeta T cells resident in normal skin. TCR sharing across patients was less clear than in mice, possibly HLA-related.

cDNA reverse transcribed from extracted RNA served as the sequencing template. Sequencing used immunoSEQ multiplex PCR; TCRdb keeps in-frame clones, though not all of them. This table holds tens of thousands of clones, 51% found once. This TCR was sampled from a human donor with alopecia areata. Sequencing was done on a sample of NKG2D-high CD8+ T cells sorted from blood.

The CDR3 region is CASSFPARDLKETQYF. In DNA, the CDR3 is TGTGCCAGCAGCTTTCCTGCTCGGGACTTAAAAGAGACCCAGTACTTC. The V call is TRBV7-9, the J call TRBJ2-5, with TRBD2 as a possible D gene (6 bases). V lost 3 bases to trimming and J lost 3 bases, with 17 bases between them. CDR3 length equals 16 residues. CDR1 is SEHNR, CDR2 FQNEAQ, per germline (reference sequence).